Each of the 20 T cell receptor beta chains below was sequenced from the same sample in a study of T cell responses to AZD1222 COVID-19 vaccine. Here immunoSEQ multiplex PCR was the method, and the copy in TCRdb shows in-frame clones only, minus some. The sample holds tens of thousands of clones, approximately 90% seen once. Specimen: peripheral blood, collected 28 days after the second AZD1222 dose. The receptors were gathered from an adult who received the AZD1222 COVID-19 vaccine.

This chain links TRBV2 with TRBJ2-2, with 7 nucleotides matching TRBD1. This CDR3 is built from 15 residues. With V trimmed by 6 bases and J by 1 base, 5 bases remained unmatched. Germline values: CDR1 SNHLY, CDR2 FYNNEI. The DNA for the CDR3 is TGTGCCAGCAGCGAGACAGGGATGAACACCGGGGAGCTGTTTTTT. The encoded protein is CASSETGMNTGELFF.

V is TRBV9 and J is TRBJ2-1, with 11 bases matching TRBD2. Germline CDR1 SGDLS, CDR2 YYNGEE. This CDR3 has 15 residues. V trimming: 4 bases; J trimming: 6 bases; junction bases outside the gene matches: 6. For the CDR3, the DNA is TGTGCCAGCAGCTTACTAGCGGGAGTGCCCAATGAGCAGTTCTTC. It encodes CASSLLAGVPNEQFF.

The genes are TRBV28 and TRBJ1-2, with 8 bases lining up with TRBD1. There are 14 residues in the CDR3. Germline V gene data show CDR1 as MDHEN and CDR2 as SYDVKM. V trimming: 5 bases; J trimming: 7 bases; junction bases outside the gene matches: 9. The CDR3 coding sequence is TGTGCCAGCAGTCGGACCCAGGGGGCGGGTGGCTACACCTTC. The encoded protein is CASSRTQGAGGYTF.

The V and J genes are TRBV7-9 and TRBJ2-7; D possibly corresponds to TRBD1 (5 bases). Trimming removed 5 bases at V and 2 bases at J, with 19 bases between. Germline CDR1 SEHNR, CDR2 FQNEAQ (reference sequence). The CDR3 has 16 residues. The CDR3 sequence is CASSPGQGRNPYEQYF. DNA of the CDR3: TGTGCCAGCAGCCCTGGACAAGGACGAAATCCCTACGAGCAGTACTTC.

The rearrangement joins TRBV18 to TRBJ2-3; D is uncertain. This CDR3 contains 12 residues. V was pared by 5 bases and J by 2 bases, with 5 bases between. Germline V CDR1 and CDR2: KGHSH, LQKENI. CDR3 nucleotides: TGTGCCAGCTCAGAGGTCACAGATACGCAGTATTTT. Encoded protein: CASSEVTDTQYF.

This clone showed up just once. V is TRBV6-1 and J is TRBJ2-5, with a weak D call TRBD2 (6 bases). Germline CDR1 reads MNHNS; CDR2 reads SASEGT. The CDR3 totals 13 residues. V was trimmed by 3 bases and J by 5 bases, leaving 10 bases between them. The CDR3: CASSERDLETQYF. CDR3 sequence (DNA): TGTGCCAGCAGTGAGCGGGATCTCGAGACCCAGTACTTC.

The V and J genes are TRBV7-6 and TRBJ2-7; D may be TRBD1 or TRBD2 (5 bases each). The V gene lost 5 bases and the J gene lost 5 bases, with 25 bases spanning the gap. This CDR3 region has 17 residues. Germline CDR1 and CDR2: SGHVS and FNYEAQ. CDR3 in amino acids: CASSTGTVGLSYDEQYF. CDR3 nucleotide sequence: TGTGCCAGCAGCACCGGGACCGTCGGTCTCTCTTATGACGAGCAGTACTTC.

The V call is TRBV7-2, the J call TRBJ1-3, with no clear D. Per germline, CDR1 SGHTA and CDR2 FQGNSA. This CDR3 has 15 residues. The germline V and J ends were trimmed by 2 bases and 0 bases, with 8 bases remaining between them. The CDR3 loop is CASSLFHPSGNTIYF. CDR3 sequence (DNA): TGTGCCAGCAGCTTATTTCACCCCTCTGGAAACACCATATATTTT.

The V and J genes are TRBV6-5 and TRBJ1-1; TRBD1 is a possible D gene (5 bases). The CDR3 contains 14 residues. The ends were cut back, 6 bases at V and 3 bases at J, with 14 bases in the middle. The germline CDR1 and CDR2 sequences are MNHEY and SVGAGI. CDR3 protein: CASRRTRWDTEAFF. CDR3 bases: TGTGCCAGCAGAAGGACAAGGTGGGACACTGAAGCTTTCTTT.

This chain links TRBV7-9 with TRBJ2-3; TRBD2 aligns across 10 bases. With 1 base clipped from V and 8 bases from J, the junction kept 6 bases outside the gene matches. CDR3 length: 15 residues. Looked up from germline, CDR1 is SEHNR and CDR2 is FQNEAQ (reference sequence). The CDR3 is CASSLGLAGEGTQYF. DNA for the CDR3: TGTGCCAGCAGCTTAGGCCTAGCGGGAGAGGGTACGCAGTATTTT.

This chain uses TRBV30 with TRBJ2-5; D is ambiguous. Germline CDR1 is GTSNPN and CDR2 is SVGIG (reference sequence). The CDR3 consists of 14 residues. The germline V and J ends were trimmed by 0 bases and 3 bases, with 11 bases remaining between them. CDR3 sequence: CAWSVDNTKETQYF. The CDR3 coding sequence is TGTGCCTGGAGTGTCGACAACACTAAAGAGACCCAGTACTTC.

This chain's CDR3 is CASSPGREHTYNEQFF. The CDR3 region has the DNA TGCGCCAGCAGCCCGGGGCGGGAGCACACCTACAATGAGCAGTTCTTC. The chain recombines TRBV5-1 with TRBJ2-1; 7 bases line up with TRBD2. Trimming at V came to 4 bases and at J to 2 bases, leaving 9 bases not matched to a gene. In germline, CDR1 is SGHRS, CDR2 YFSETQ. The CDR3 consists of 16 residues.

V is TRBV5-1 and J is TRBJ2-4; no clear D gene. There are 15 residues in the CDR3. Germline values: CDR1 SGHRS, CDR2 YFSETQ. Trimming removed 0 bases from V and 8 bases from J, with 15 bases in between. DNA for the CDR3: TGCGCCAGCAGCTTGGCCTCGTTGAGCGAGGACATTCAGTACTTC. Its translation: CASSLASLSEDIQYF.

CDR3 sequence: CASSWDRAGNTEAFF. DNA for the CDR3: TGTGCCAGTAGCTGGGACAGGGCGGGGAACACTGAAGCTTTCTTT. The V call is TRBV19, the J call TRBJ1-1; 9 bases are shared with TRBD1. The CDR3 has 15 amino acids. After removal of 6 bases from V and 1 base from J, the junction contained 6 bases not matched to a gene. Germline assignment: CDR1 LNHDA and CDR2 SQIVND (reference sequence).

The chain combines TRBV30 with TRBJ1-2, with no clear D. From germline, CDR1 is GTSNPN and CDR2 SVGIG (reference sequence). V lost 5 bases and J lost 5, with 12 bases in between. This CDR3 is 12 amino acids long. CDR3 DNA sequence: TGTGCCTGGGATGGGAAGGGATATGGCTACACCTTC. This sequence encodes CAWDGKGYGYTF.

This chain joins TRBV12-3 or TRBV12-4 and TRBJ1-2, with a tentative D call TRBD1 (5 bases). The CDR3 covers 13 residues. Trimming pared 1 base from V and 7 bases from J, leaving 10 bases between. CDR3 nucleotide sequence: TGTGCCAGCAGTTTAGGGCGTAGGGGTGGCTACACCTTC. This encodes CASSLGRRGGYTF.

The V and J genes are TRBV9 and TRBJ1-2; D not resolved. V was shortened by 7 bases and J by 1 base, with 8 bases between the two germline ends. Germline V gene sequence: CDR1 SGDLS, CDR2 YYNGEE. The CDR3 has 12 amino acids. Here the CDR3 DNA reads TGTGCCAGCGCGCGCAGTAACTATGGCTACACCTTC. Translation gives CASARSNYGYTF.

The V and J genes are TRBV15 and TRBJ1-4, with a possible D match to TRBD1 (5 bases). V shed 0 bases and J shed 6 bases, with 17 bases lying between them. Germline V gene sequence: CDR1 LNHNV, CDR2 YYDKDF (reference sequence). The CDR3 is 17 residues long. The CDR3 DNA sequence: TGTGCCACCAGCAGAGAAAGTCTGGGCAGGGTCTATGAAAAACTGTTTTTT. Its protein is CATSRESLGRVYEKLFF.

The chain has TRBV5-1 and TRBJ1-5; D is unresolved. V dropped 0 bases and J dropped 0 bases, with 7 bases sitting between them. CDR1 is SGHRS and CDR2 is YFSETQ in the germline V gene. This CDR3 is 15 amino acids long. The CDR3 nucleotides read TGCGCCAGCAGCTTGGGACCCGATAGCAATCAGCCCCAGCATTTT. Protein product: CASSLGPDSNQPQHF.

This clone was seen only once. The CDR3 nucleotides are TGTGCCAGCAGCTTTGGGGGGGCGAGCGGAAACACCATATATTTT. Translation gives CASSFGGASGNTIYF. The chain combines TRBV7-9 with TRBJ1-3, with D tentatively TRBD1 (6 bases). V was pared by 3 bases and J by 4 bases, with 13 bases between. The CDR3 is made up of 15 amino acids. The germline CDR1 and CDR2 sequences are SEHNR and FQNEAQ (reference sequence).